A single sample is the source of the 10 T cell receptor beta chains below, sequenced in a study of shared clonotypes between healthy human individuals. Only in-frame clones appear in the TCRdb table, and some are missing; sequencing was by immunoSEQ multiplex PCR. Seen here are around 2.5 million clones, more than 85% observed once, and the top ten hold around 0.4%. Sequencing was done on a sample of naive CD4+ T cells from PBMCs. Indicated subset: CD45RA+ positively selected. The receptor set was obtained from a man younger than 30 in good health. Some clones in this sample may be carry-over from other donors' samples.

V usage is TRBV29-1 and J usage is TRBJ2-7; D remains unclear. This CDR3 has 13 residues. Trimming took 4 bases from V and 1 from J, leaving 11 bases between them. Germline V gene lookup returns CDR1 SQVTM and CDR2 ANQGSEA. For the CDR3, the DNA is TGCAGCGTTGGGTCAGTAAAGTCCTACGAGCAGTACTTC. This encodes CSVGSVKSYEQYF.

The rearrangement links TRBV7-3 to TRBJ2-3; weak D call: TRBD1 (6 bases). Germline assignment: CDR1 SGHTA and CDR2 FQGTGA. The germline V and J ends were trimmed by 4 bases and 4 bases, with 9 bases remaining between them. The CDR3 loop spans 13 amino acids. The CDR3 loop reads CASSSDRSDTQYF. The CDR3, as DNA: TGTGCCAGCAGCTCGGACAGATCAGATACGCAGTATTTT.

The rearrangement uses TRBV5-1 and TRBJ1-1; D possibly corresponds to TRBD1 (6 bases). Germline V CDR1 and CDR2: SGHRS, YFSETQ. This CDR3 has 14 amino acids. V lost 4 bases, J lost 2 bases, and 12 bases lay in between. The CDR3 DNA reads TGCGCCAGCAGCCGAGGACAGACCAACACTGAAGCTTTCTTT. It codes for CASSRGQTNTEAFF.

The V call is TRBV15, the J call TRBJ2-7, with D possibly called TRBD1 or TRBD2 (5 bases each). Germline V gene sequence: CDR1 LNHNV, CDR2 YYDKDF (reference sequence). This CDR3 is 14 amino acids long. Trimming took 4 bases from V and 2 from J, leaving 12 bases between them. The CDR3 spells CATSKDGAPYEQYF. CDR3 in DNA: TGTGCCACCAGCAAGGACGGGGCTCCCTACGAGCAGTACTTC. The full variable domain, completed using reference TRBV15 and TRBJ2-7, is DAMVIQNPRYQVTQFGKPVTLSCSQTLNHNVMYWYQQKSSQAPKLLFHYYDKDFNNEADTPDNFQSRRPNTSFCFLDIRSPGLGDTAMYLCATSKDGAPYEQYFGPGTRLTVT.

This clone was seen a single time. This chain connects TRBV5-1 to TRBJ2-1, with D perhaps TRBD2 (6 bases). Germline CDR1 reads SGHRS; CDR2 reads YFSETQ. The CDR3 totals 16 residues. With 0 bases removed from V and 2 bases from J, the gap between germline ends came to 12 bases. The CDR3 sequence is CASSLGGTPAYNEQFF. CDR3 nucleotide sequence: TGCGCCAGCAGCTTGGGTGGGACTCCGGCCTACAATGAGCAGTTCTTC.

The V call is TRBV7-3, the J call TRBJ2-7; D remains ambiguous. The CDR3 runs 13 residues. Germline values: CDR1 SGHTA, CDR2 FQGTGA. V lost 5 bases to trimming and J lost 4 bases, with 12 bases between them. Here the CDR3 reads CASSRDPTYEQYF. The DNA of the CDR3 is TGTGCCAGCAGCCGAGACCCGACGTACGAGCAGTACTTC.

This sequence joins TRBV19 and TRBJ1-5, with a weak D call TRBD1 (5 bases). Germline lookup yields CDR1 LNHDA and CDR2 SQIVND (reference sequence). The CDR3 has 15 residues. Trimming took off 8 bases at V and 9 bases at J, with 23 bases between the two ends. CDR3 region: CASGPGTLNNGPQHF. CDR3 coding DNA: TGTGCCAGTGGTCCCGGGACGCTTAATAACGGGCCCCAGCATTTT.

This chain connects TRBV28 to TRBJ1-5; no reliable D call. CDR1 and CDR2 from the germline V gene are MDHEN and SYDVKM. There are 16 residues in the CDR3. Trimming removed 8 bases at V and 1 base at J, with 18 bases between. The CDR3 region has the DNA TGTGCCAGCCCGAAAGCCTCAGACGGGAGCAATCAGCCCCAGCATTTT. It translates to CASPKASDGSNQPQHF. The entire variable domain, with the rest obtained from reference TRBV28 and TRBJ1-5, is as follows: DVKVTQSSRYLVKRTGEKVFLECVQDMDHENMFWYRQDPGLGLRLIYFSYDVKMKEKGDIPEGYSVSREKKERFSLILESASTNQTSMYLCASPKASDGSNQPQHFGDGTRLSIL.

On this clone itself: Other nucleotide sequences from this sample produce the same CDR3. The chain is built from TRBV2 and TRBJ2-3; D is uncertain. The germline CDR1 and CDR2 sequences are SNHLY and FYNNEI. CDR3 length: 11 amino acids. V lost 8 bases and J 2 bases, leaving 5 bases between the germline ends. The CDR3 loop reads CASSTTDTQYF. The CDR3 nucleotides are TGTGCCAGCTCCACCACAGATACGCAGTATTTT.

The chain joins TRBV27 to TRBJ1-1, with D unclear. CDR3 length equals 12 residues. The germline V gene has CDR1 MNHEY and CDR2 SMNVEV (reference sequence). V was cut by 3 bases and J by 7 bases, with 9 bases left in between. The CDR3 DNA is TGTGCCAGCAGTTTCTGGCCGGGTGAAGCTTTCTTT. Encoded protein: CASSFWPGEAFF.